Below are 13 T cell receptor beta chains sequenced from a single sample in a study of CD8 T cells in Susac syndrome. RNA totalling roughly 0.45 to 1 ug underwent reverse transcription with random hexamers. TCRdb redid the calling of the immunoSEQ multiplex PCR reads with MiXCR, one entry per CDR3 protein. The table includes roughly 120,000 distinct CDR3 sequences, over 85% detected once. Sequencing was performed on CD4+ T cells from PBMCs. The receptors derive from a human donor in good health.

The chain carries TRBV6-2 or TRBV6-3 and TRBJ2-1, with a weak D call TRBD2 (6 bases). The V gene lost 4 bases and the J gene lost 9 bases, with 10 bases spanning the gap. The germline CDR1 and CDR2 sequences are MNHEY and SVGEGT. This CDR3 has 12 residues. CDR3 in amino acids: CASSLTRSEQFF. For the CDR3, the DNA is TGTGCCAGCAGTTTGACTAGATCTGAGCAGTTCTTC.

This sequence joins TRBV5-1 and TRBJ2-2; D unclear. This CDR3 contains 13 residues. Trimming shortened V by 2 bases and J by 6 bases, and 8 bases separated the two germline ends. Germline CDR1 reads SGHRS; CDR2 reads YFSETQ. This chain's CDR3 is CASSFSGPGELFF. In DNA form, the CDR3 reads TGCGCCAGCAGCTTCTCTGGGCCCGGGGAGCTGTTTTTT.

The chain recombines TRBV29-1 with TRBJ2-3; 10 bases align to TRBD2. Germline loops: CDR1 SQVTM, CDR2 ANQGSEA. V lost 7 bases and J lost 2; bases outside the gene matches: 9. This CDR3 is built from 15 residues. CDR3 bases: TGCAGCGCCCAAGGAACTAGCGGGGACACAGATACGCAGTATTTT. It codes for CSAQGTSGDTDTQYF.

The rearrangement joins TRBV23-1 to TRBJ2-5, with 7 bases matching TRBD2. TRBV23-1 is placed among ORFs of uncertain function. Trimming took 4 bases from V and 1 from J; bases not matched to a gene: 3. The CDR3 runs 14 residues. CDR3 sequence reads: CASSPPSGQETQYF. CDR3 nucleotide sequence: TGCGCCAGCAGTCCGCCTAGCGGCCAAGAGACCCAGTACTTC.

The chain joins TRBV21-1 to TRBJ2-1; TRBD1 reflects the table's D call only, with no check against the DNA. TRBV21-1 is a known pseudogene. The CDR3 has 16 amino acids. CDR3 sequence (DNA): TGTGCCAGCAGCCACGGTCGTCGTCAGGGAAAGGATGAGCAGTTCTTC. Amino acids: CASSHGRRQGKDEQFF.

V usage is TRBV2 and J usage is TRBJ2-2; possibly TRBD2 for D (5 bases). The CDR3 runs to 16 residues. Germline V gives CDR1 SNHLY, CDR2 FYNNEI. Trimming left V 6 bases short and J 2 bases short, with 16 bases between. CDR3 DNA sequence: TGTGCCAGCAGAGTGGGAGCCCTTAGAAACACCGGGGAGCTGTTTTTT. Translation: CASRVGALRNTGELFF.

This clonotype was found once. The V call is TRBV2, the J call TRBJ1-5; 8 bases line up with TRBD1. In germline, CDR1 is SNHLY, CDR2 FYNNEI. The CDR3 covers 14 residues. V shed 5 bases and J 5 bases; nucleotides not matched to a gene: 5. The CDR3 region has the DNA TGTGCCAGCAGTTTGGACAGGGTCGATCAGCCCCAGCATTTT. Amino acid sequence: CASSLDRVDQPQHF.

V and J are TRBV5-1 and TRBJ1-1, with D unclear. The V gene lost 3 bases and the J gene lost 6 bases, with 15 bases spanning the gap. The CDR3 contains 14 residues. Germline values: CDR1 SGHRS, CDR2 YFSETQ. The CDR3, as DNA: TGCGCCAGCAGCTCCGGTCCGGGTGGACCTGAAGCTTTCTTT. Amino acids: CASSSGPGGPEAFF.

The CDR3 DNA is TGTGCCAGCAAGCGAGCGGGACCTTCCTACAATGAGCAGTTCTTC. Its protein product is CASKRAGPSYNEQFF. The rearrangement joins TRBV7-9 to TRBJ2-1, with 7 nucleotides matching TRBD2. V dropped 7 bases and J dropped 1; count of bases not matched to a gene: 7. CDR1 is SEHNR and CDR2 is FQNEAQ in the germline V gene (reference sequence). The CDR3 sequence is 15 residues long.

CDR3 in amino acids: CASSSPPWGRASSYEQYF. For the CDR3, the DNA is TGTGCCAGCAGCTCACCCCCCTGGGGGCGGGCAAGCTCCTACGAGCAGTACTTC. V is TRBV7-2 and J is TRBJ2-7, with TRBD1 as a possible D gene (6 bases). This CDR3 is built from 18 residues. The germline V gene encodes CDR1 SGHTA and CDR2 FQGNSA. V lost 4 bases and J lost 0, with 22 bases in between.

The chain joins TRBV18 to TRBJ1-1; D is perhaps TRBD1 (6 bases). Germline V lookup: CDR1 KGHSH, CDR2 LQKENI. Trimming took off 6 bases at V and 0 bases at J, with 11 bases between the two ends. This CDR3 spans 14 amino acids. The CDR3 is CASSWTEMNTEAFF. In DNA form, the CDR3 reads TGTGCCAGCTCGTGGACAGAAATGAACACTGAAGCTTTCTTT.

This clonotype showed up just once. V is TRBV7-9 and J is TRBJ2-5; D remains unclear. CDR1 is SEHNR and CDR2 is FQNEAQ in the germline V gene (reference sequence). The CDR3 is 14 residues long. The V gene lost 1 base and the J gene lost 0 bases, with 6 bases spanning the gap. In nucleotides, the CDR3 is TGTGCCAGCAGCTTAGGGACGGACCAAGAGACCCAGTACTTC. Its translation: CASSLGTDQETQYF.

The chain has TRBV7-2 and TRBJ2-7; perhaps D is TRBD1 or TRBD2 (6 bases each). The V gene's germline CDR1 is SGHTA and CDR2 FQGNSA. This CDR3 has 14 amino acids. V shed 5 bases and J shed 2 bases, with 13 bases lying between them. CDR3 nucleotide sequence: TGTGCCAGCAGCGCGCAAGGGGGGACCTACGAGCAGTACTTC. This translates into CASSAQGGTYEQYF.